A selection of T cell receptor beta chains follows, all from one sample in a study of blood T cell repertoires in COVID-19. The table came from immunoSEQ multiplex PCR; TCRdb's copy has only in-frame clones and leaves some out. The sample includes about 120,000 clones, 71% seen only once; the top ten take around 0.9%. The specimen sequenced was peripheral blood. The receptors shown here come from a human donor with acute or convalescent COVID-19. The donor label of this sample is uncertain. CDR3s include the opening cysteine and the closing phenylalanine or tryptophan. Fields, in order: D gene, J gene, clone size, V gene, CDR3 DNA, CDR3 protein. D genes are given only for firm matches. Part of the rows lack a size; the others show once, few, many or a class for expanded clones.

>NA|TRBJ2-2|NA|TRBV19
TGTGCCAGTAGTAAGGCAGGATCCACCGGGGAGCTGTTTTTT
CASSKAGSTGELFF
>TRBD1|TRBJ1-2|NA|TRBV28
TGTGCCAGCAGTTTATCGGTGGCAGGGGGCTATGGCTACACCTTC
CASSLSVAGGYGYTF
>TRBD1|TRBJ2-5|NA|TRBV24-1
TGTGCCACCAGTGAAGGGGACAGTCGGGAGACCCAGTACTTC
CATSEGDSRETQYF
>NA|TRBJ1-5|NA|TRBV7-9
TGTGCCAGCAGCTCCTGGGAGCCCGGCCAGCCCCAGCATTTT
CASSSWEPGQPQHF
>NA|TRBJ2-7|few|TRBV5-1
TGCGCCAGCAGCTTGGGAGCACGGGAGCAGTACTTC
CASSLGAREQYF
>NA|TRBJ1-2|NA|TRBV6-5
TGTGCCAGCAGTTACGGGCCTTACTATGGCTACACCTTC
CASSYGPYYGYTF
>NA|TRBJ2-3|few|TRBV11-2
TGTGCCAGCAGTCAGGGGCTAAAGCGGGGTCCCACAGATACGCAGTATTTT
CASSQGLKRGPTDTQYF
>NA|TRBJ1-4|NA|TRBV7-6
TGTGCCAGCAGCCCAGTAGGGAGTGGTGAAAAACTGTTTTTT
CASSPVGSGEKLFF
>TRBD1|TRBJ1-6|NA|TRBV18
TGTGCCAGCTCACCAACAGGGGGCAATTCACCCCTCCACTTT
CASSPTGGNSPLHF
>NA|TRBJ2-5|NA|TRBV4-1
TGCGCCAGCAGCCAAGATCGGACATTCCAAGAGACCCAGTACTTC
CASSQDRTFQETQYF
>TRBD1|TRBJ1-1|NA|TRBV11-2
TGTGCCAGCAGTTCCCTCCGGGACAGGGGAGTAGAAGCTTTCTTT
CASSSLRDRGVEAFF
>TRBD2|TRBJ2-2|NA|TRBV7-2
TGTGCCAGCAGCTTACCCGGACTAGCGGGTGGGACCGGGGAGCTGTTTTTT
CASSLPGLAGGTGELFF
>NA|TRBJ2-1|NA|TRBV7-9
TGTGCCAGCACCCTATCGGGTGCCGCCGATGAGCAGTTCTTC
CASTLSGAADEQFF
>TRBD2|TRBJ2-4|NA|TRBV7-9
TGTGCCAGCAGCCTAAGCGGGGGGCCGGGGTACTTC
CASSLSGGPGYF
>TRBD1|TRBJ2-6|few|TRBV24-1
TGTGCCACCAGTGATCAAGGACAGGGCGCTGGGGCCAACGTCCTGACTTTC
CATSDQGQGAGANVLTF
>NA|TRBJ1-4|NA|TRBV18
TGTGCCAGCGCACCATACACAGTCGGGGATGAAAAACTGTTTTTT
CASAPYTVGDEKLFF
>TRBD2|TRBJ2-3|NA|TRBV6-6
TGTGCCAGCAGGGAGCGGAGAGCGGGGGGAACAGATACGCAGTATTTT
CASRERRAGGTDTQYF
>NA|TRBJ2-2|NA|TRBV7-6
TGTGCCAGCACCTCCGGAGGGGCGCCCACCGGGGAGCTGTTTTTT
CASTSGGAPTGELFF
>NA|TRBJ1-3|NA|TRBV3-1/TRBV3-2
TGTGCCAGCAGCCAAATGGGGGGAGGAAACACCATATATTTT
CASSQMGGGNTIYF
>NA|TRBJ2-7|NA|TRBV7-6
TGTGCCAGCAGCCCCTTGGGCGGGCTTCTCTACGAGCAGTACTTC
CASSPLGGLLYEQYF
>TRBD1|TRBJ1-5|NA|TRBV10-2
TGCGCCAGCAGAGGGACAGGGAATCAGCCCCAGCATTTT
CASRGTGNQPQHF
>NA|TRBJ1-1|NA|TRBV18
TGTGCCAGCTCACCAACTAGAGGGCAGTTAATGAACACTGAAGCTTTCTTT
CASSPTRGQLMNTEAFF
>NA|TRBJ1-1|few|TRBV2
TGTGCCAGCAACCTAGCCGGGACACCGGGGACTGAAGCTTTCTTT
CASNLAGTPGTEAFF
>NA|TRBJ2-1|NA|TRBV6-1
TGTGCCAGCAGTGAAGTAGGGGGCTCCTACAATGAGCAGTTCTTC
CASSEVGGSYNEQFF
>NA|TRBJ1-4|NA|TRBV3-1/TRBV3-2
TGTGCCAGCAGCCCAGGGGCGTCTAATGAAAAACTGTTTTTT
CASSPGASNEKLFF
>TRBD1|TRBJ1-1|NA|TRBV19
TGTGCCAGTAGTCCAGGGGGTTGGGCTGAAGCTTTCTTT
CASSPGGWAEAFF
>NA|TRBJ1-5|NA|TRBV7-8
TGTGCCAGCAGCTTGGCGGTAGATCAGCCCCAGCATTTT
CASSLAVDQPQHF
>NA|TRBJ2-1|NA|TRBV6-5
TGTGCCAGCACCGCGGGGTACTCCCACAATGAGCAGTTCTTC
CASTAGYSHNEQFF
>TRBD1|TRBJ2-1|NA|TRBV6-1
TGTGCCAGCAGGAGACAGGGGGCGGAACAGTTCTTC
CASRRQGAEQFF
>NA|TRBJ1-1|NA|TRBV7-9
TGTGCCAGCAGCTACCACGGGGTTAACACTGAAGCTTTCTTT
CASSYHGVNTEAFF
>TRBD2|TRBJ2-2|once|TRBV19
TGTGCCAGTAGTATCCTGGTCGGGGGGGCCGGGACCGGGGAGCTGTTTTTT
CASSILVGGAGTGELFF
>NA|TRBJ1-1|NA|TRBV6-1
TGTGCCAGCAGTGAAGGCATTGGGCCGGTGAACACTGAAGCTTTCTTT
CASSEGIGPVNTEAFF